The 24 T cell receptor beta chains below come from one sample, sequenced in a study of molecular identifiers for immune sequencing clone quantification. TCRdb used MiXCR to reprocess the PCR reads, holding one entry per CDR3 protein. The sample includes around 470,000 distinct CDR3 sequences, under 30% of them seen just once. Sequencing used naive CD8+ T cells from blood, with Jurkat cell RNA spiked in. Described subset: FACS-sorted CD8+CD4-CCR7+CD45RA+ naive T cells. These receptors were taken from a human donor in good health. Some libraries in this study had Jurkat cell RNA spiked in.

This clonotype was counted at least ten times. The J gene is TRBJ2-5, the V gene TRBV5-6; 12 nucleotides line up with TRBD2. Germline CDR1 reads SGHDT; CDR2 reads YYEEEE. The V and J ends lost 2 bases and 1 base, in that order; junction bases with no gene match: 12. The CDR3 covers 19 residues. The CDR3 here is CASSLASGGAESGQETQYF. CDR3 bases: TGTGCCAGCAGCTTAGCTAGCGGGGGGGCCGAAAGTGGCCAAGAGACCCAGTACTTC.

The chain carries TRBV4-1 and TRBJ2-7; perhaps D is TRBD1 or TRBD2 (6 bases each). This CDR3 has 15 residues. Trimming pared 2 bases from V and 0 bases from J, leaving 11 bases between. CDR1 and CDR2 from the germline V gene are MGHRA and YSYEKL. This chain's CDR3 is CASSQRRGDSYEQYF. CDR3 DNA: TGCGCCAGCAGCCAAAGGAGGGGGGACTCCTACGAGCAGTACTTC.

As DNA, the CDR3 is TGCAGTGCTAGAGACACATTTCGACAGGGCGCTGGTTATGGCTACACCTTC. Its protein is CSARDTFRQGAGYGYTF. The chain joins TRBV20-1 to TRBJ1-2; 7 nucleotides agree with TRBD1. CDR3 length: 17 residues. Germline V lookup: CDR1 DFQATT, CDR2 SNEGSKA (reference sequence). V lost 0 bases, J lost 5 bases, and 15 bases stayed unmatched.

This clonotype was found a few times. J is TRBJ2-3 and V is TRBV7-9; no firm D call. V dropped 5 bases and J dropped 2 bases, with 14 bases sitting between them. The CDR3 extends over 15 amino acids. CDR1 and CDR2 from the germline V gene are SEHNR and FQNEAQ (reference sequence). The CDR3 sequence: CASSHPDKYTDTQYF. CDR3 nucleotides: TGTGCCAGCAGCCACCCCGACAAATACACAGATACGCAGTATTTT.

The chain recombines TRBV7-9 with TRBJ1-5; D is undetermined. CDR1 and CDR2 from the germline V gene are SEHNR and FQNEAQ (reference sequence). The CDR3 length is 13 residues. Trimming removed 0 bases from V and 10 bases from J, with 10 bases in between. CDR3 amino acids: CASSLARDPPQHF. Here the CDR3 DNA reads TGTGCCAGCAGCTTAGCGCGGGATCCCCCCCAGCATTTT.

Details on this clonotype: It may be a read error: a sequence one base away is much more abundant. V gene TRBV9 combines with J gene TRBJ1-1; D remains unclear. This CDR3 is 13 amino acids long. In germline, CDR1 is SGDLS, CDR2 YYNGEE. CDR3 in DNA: TGTGCCAGCAGCGTAGTGGGGTCCACTGAAGCTCTCTTT. It encodes CASSVVGSTEALF.

In its sample, this clonotype was seen a few times. V is TRBV11-2 and J is TRBJ2-7, with no clear D. Germline V CDR1 and CDR2: SGHAT, FQNNGV. V shed 5 bases and J shed 4 bases, with 12 bases lying between them. This CDR3 has 13 residues. The CDR3 DNA is TGTGCCAGCAGCCCCTGGCAGAGGTACGAGCAGTACTTC. This gives the protein CASSPWQRYEQYF.

A word on this clonotype: This may be a read error: a much more frequent sequence differs by one nucleotide. J is TRBJ2-3 and V is TRBV5-1; D unclear. CDR3 length equals 14 residues. Germline CDR1 reads SGHRS; CDR2 reads YFSETQ. This chain's CDR3 is CAGSPWPSTDTQYF. In nucleotides, the CDR3 is TGCGCCGGCAGCCCGTGGCCGAGCACAGATACGCAGTATTTT.

The chain employs TRBV3-2 and TRBJ2-7; the listed D gene, TRBD2, was not tested against the DNA. TRBV3-2 is recorded as a pseudogene. CDR3 size: 18 residues. The CDR3 reads CASSQEGLAGVTSYEQYF. As DNA, the CDR3 is TGTGCCAGCAGCCAAGAAGGGCTAGCGGGAGTGACCTCCTACGAGCAGTACTTC.

The chain links TRBV20-1 to TRBJ2-4, with TRBD2 matching over 9 bases. V was clipped by 3 bases and J by 5 bases; unmatched bases: 17. CDR1 is DFQATT and CDR2 is SNEGSKA in the germline V gene (reference sequence). The CDR3 covers 18 residues. CDR3 region: CSARVLLAGGGPENIQYF. CDR3 bases: TGCAGTGCTAGGGTACTCTTGGCGGGAGGGGGGCCGGAAAACATTCAGTACTTC.

The table lists this clonotype with many counts. V is TRBV15 and J is TRBJ1-1; D might be TRBD1 (6 bases). The ends were cut back, 1 base at V and 7 bases at J, with 10 bases in the middle. CDR3 size: 13 residues. CDR1 LNHNV and CDR2 YYDKDF come from the germline V gene (reference sequence). The CDR3 DNA reads TGTGCCACCAGCAGAGGCCAGGGGCTTGAAGCTTTCTTT. This codes for CATSRGQGLEAFF.

This clonotype was detected a few times. The chain joins TRBV20-1 to TRBJ1-2, with D uncertain. Trimming removed 4 bases at V and 2 bases at J, with 5 bases between. Looked up from germline, CDR1 is DFQATT and CDR2 is SNEGSKA (reference sequence). The CDR3 covers 11 residues. CDR3: CSATENYGYTF. The CDR3 DNA follows: TGCAGTGCTACTGAAAACTATGGCTACACCTTC.

This clonotype has more than one count but fewer than ten. CDR3 loop: CASSQDRTSEKLFF. As DNA, the CDR3 is TGTGCCAGCAGCCAGGACAGGACGAGCGAAAAACTGTTTTTT. V and J are TRBV6-5 and TRBJ1-4; 7 bases agree with TRBD1. The germline V gene has CDR1 MNHEY and CDR2 SVGAGI. This CDR3 has 14 amino acids. After removal of 6 bases from V and 8 bases from J, the junction contained 9 bases not matched to a gene.

This clonotype was recorded many times. This chain joins TRBV5-1 and TRBJ1-5, with TRBD1 matching over 8 bases. V was pared by 4 bases and J by 3 bases, with 6 bases of the junction left unmatched. CDR1 SGHRS and CDR2 YFSETQ come from the germline V gene. This CDR3 is 15 amino acids long. The CDR3 region has the DNA TGCGCCAGCAGCGGGCAGGGGGCGAACAATCAGCCCCAGCATTTT. Encoded protein: CASSGQGANNQPQHF.

This clonotype was recorded at least ten times. The CDR3 nucleotides are TGCAGCGTTGATAAGGGACAGGGCACAGATACGCAGTATTTT. Protein product: CSVDKGQGTDTQYF. This rearrangement joins TRBV29-1 to TRBJ2-3; 8 bases map to TRBD1. V lost 3 bases to trimming and J lost 1 base; unmatched junction nucleotides: 3. Germline CDR1 reads SQVTM; CDR2 reads ANQGSEA. The CDR3 contains 14 residues.

Of note for this clonotype: The conserved phenylalanine or tryptophan is not found at the CDR3 terminus, so this likely reflects a read error. The V and J genes are TRBV20-1 and TRBJ2-3; D might be TRBD1 or TRBD2, each matching 5 bases. The CDR3 spans 15 residues. Germline assignment: CDR1 DFQATT and CDR2 SNEGSKA (reference sequence). Trimming removed 5 bases at V and 3 bases at J, with 18 bases between. CDR3 loop: CSAPRVGVETDTQYL. CDR3 DNA: TGCAGTGCTCCCAGGGTGGGAGTAGAAACAGATACGCAGTATCTT.

This clonotype was counted only a few times. The CDR3 nucleotides are TGTGCCAGCAGTGAGACAGGGTTCGATAGCAATCAGCCCCAGCATTTT. The encoded protein is CASSETGFDSNQPQHF. The J gene is TRBJ1-5, the V gene TRBV2, with 7 bases aligning to TRBD1. With 3 bases clipped from V and 0 bases from J, the junction kept 5 bases outside the gene matches. The V gene's germline CDR1 is SNHLY and CDR2 FYNNEI. The CDR3 totals 16 residues.

This clonotype was seen a handful of times. As DNA, the CDR3 is TGTGCCAGCAGTTACGGGTGGGATGAGCAGTTCTTC. Amino acids: CASSYGWDEQFF. The chain joins TRBV6-2 or TRBV6-3 to TRBJ2-1; D call uncertain. CDR1 and CDR2 from the germline V gene are MNHEY and SVGEGT. The V end was cut by 2 bases, the J end by 8 bases, with 7 bases between. The CDR3 spans 12 residues.

The sample holds one count of this clonotype. The V gene is TRBV28, the J gene TRBJ2-7; D is possibly TRBD1 (7 bases). Trimming pared 6 bases from V and 4 bases from J, leaving 16 bases between. CDR1 and CDR2 from the germline V gene are MDHEN and SYDVKM. This CDR3 is built from 14 residues. DNA for the CDR3: TGTGCCAGCAGATTGGGACAGCGGGCTTACGAGCAGTACTTC. This encodes CASRLGQRAYEQYF. Filled out from reference TRBV28 and TRBJ2-7, the complete variable domain reads DVKVTQSSRYLVKRTGEKVFLECVQDMDHENMFWYRQDPGLGLRLIYFSYDVKMKEKGDIPEGYSVSREKKERFSLILESASTNQTSMYLCASRLGQRAYEQYFGPGTRLTVT.

The rearrangement links TRBV23-1 to TRBJ2-7, with TRBD1 as a possible D gene (5 bases). TRBV23-1 is an ORF, and what it does is uncertain. The V end lost 0 bases, the J end lost 0 bases, and 12 bases lay between the germline ends. The CDR3 spans 16 residues. The CDR3 DNA reads as TGCGCCAGCAGTCAATCAGGACCAGGGCCCTCCTACGAGCAGTACTTC. Translating gives CASSQSGPGPSYEQYF.

Points on this clonotype: A much larger clone lies one base from this, so it may be a read error. The V and J genes are TRBV20-1 and TRBJ1-5; maybe TRBD1 (5 bases). V was shortened by 4 bases and J by 6 bases, with 16 bases between the two germline ends. Germline V CDR1 and CDR2: DFQATT, SNEGSKA (reference sequence). CDR3 length: 14 amino acids. The CDR3 loop is CSAIGRGSSQPQHF. The DNA for the CDR3 is TGCAGTGCTATCGGACGGGGGTCTAGTCAGCCCCAGCATTTT.

As regards this clonotype: A read error is possible here, since a much larger clone lies one base away. The chain combines TRBV7-9 with TRBJ2-5; possible D gene TRBD1, 5 bases. The CDR3 consists of 14 residues. V was shortened by 8 bases and J by 0 bases, with 13 bases between the two germline ends. Per germline, CDR1 SEHNR and CDR2 FQNEAQ (reference sequence). The DNA for the CDR3 is TGTGCCAGCGGCTCCAAGACAGACCAAGAGACCCAGTACTTC. It codes for CASGSKTDQETQYF.

Of note for this clonotype: The junction differs from germline at one of its ends, possibly a read error. The rearrangement links TRBV7-2 to TRBJ2-7, with 7 nucleotides matching TRBD2. This CDR3 is 14 amino acids long. Germline CDR1 is SGHTA and CDR2 is FQGNSA. The CDR3 nucleotides are TGTGCCAGCAGCCTAGCGGACCTCTCCTACGAGCAGTACTTC. Translation gives CASSLADLSYEQYF.

As regards this clonotype: At one end, the junction sequence differs from germline, possibly due to a read error. This sequence joins TRBV4-1 and TRBJ2-3, with D maybe TRBD2 (6 bases). The CDR3 sequence is 16 residues long. Germline V gene lookup returns CDR1 MGHRA and CDR2 YSYEKL. The CDR3 loop is CARSQVAGPSTDTQYF. The CDR3 DNA sequence: TGCGCCCGCAGCCAAGTTGCGGGGCCTAGCACAGATACGCAGTATTTT.